What follows are 17 T cell receptor beta chains derived from one specimen sequenced in a study of blood T cell repertoires in COVID-19. Clones were read by immunoSEQ multiplex PCR, and TCRdb kept only the in-frame ones, dropping some. The table shows hundreds of thousands of clones, with 87% occurring only once. The sequencing sample was made of PBMCs or T cells enriched from blood (not recorded which). The receptor source for this set is a woman aged 25 to 45 with acute COVID-19.

The V call is TRBV2, the J call TRBJ1-6, with TRBD1 matching over 9 bases. V was pared by 3 bases and J by 9 bases, with 6 bases of the junction left unmatched. This CDR3 is 15 amino acids long. Germline lookup yields CDR1 SNHLY and CDR2 FYNNEI. CDR3 sequence reads: CASSDSGQGRSPLHF. The DNA of the CDR3 is TGTGCCAGCAGTGATTCGGGACAGGGACGTTCACCCCTCCACTTT.

J is TRBJ1-6 and V is TRBV2, with 8 bases aligning to TRBD1. The junction had 3 bases not matched to a gene; V was cut back by 6 bases and J by 5 bases. Germline loops: CDR1 SNHLY, CDR2 FYNNEI. There are 14 residues in the CDR3. The DNA for the CDR3 is TGTGCCAGCAGCCGGGACAGGAATAATTCACCCCTCCACTTT. Its protein is CASSRDRNNSPLHF. Filled out from reference TRBV2 and TRBJ1-6, the complete variable domain reads EPEVTQTPSHQVTQMGQEVILRCVPISNHLYFYWYRQILGQKVEFLVSFYNNEISEKSEIFDDQFSVERPDGSNFTLKIRSTKLEDSAMYFCASSRDRNNSPLHFGNGTRLTVT.

The J gene is TRBJ2-7, the V gene TRBV5-5, with D possibly TRBD1 on 6 matching bases. This CDR3 spans 13 amino acids. V lost 3 bases, J lost 4 bases, and 11 bases lay in between. Looked up from germline, CDR1 is SGHKS and CDR2 is YYEKEE (reference sequence). CDR3 sequence (DNA): TGTGCCAGCAGCTGGGGGCCCGGGTACGAGCAGTACTTC. It translates to CASSWGPGYEQYF. The full variable domain, in which reference TRBV5-5 and TRBJ2-7 provide the parts outside the CDR3, is DAGVTQSPTHLIKTRGQQVTLRCSPISGHKSVSWYQQVLGQGPQFIFQYYEKEERGRGNFPDRFSARQFPNYSSELNVNALLLGDSALYLCASSWGPGYEQYFGPGTRLTVT.

This chain links TRBV16 with TRBJ1-2, with D maybe TRBD1 (6 bases). Trimming took off 0 bases at V and 13 bases at J, with 12 bases between the two ends. CDR3 length: 12 amino acids. CDR1 is KGHSY, CDR2 FQNENV, per germline. CDR3: CASSQSLGACTF. The CDR3 DNA reads TGTGCCAGCAGCCAATCGTTGGGGGCCTGCACCTTC.

The V and J genes are TRBV4-1 and TRBJ2-1; 8 positions match TRBD2. The CDR3 extends over 16 amino acids. Germline loops: CDR1 MGHRA, CDR2 YSYEKL. With V trimmed by 2 bases and J by 10 bases, 13 bases remained unmatched. The CDR3 sequence is CASSQLSGGPWGEQFF. CDR3 sequence (DNA): TGCGCCAGCAGCCAACTAAGCGGGGGCCCTTGGGGGGAGCAGTTCTTC.

The CDR3 protein is CASSLAGGGSSYNEQFF. CDR3 DNA: TGCGCCAGCAGCTTGGCGGGGGGTGGAAGCTCCTACAATGAGCAGTTCTTC. The rearrangement links TRBV5-1 to TRBJ2-1; 7 nucleotides line up with TRBD2. CDR1 and CDR2 (germline): SGHRS, YFSETQ. CDR3 length: 17 amino acids. V lost 0 bases and J lost 0; bases outside the gene matches: 6.

This clone was seen more than once but under ten times. The rearrangement uses TRBV27 and TRBJ2-7; perhaps TRBD1 as D (6 bases). The CDR3 spans 14 residues. The V and J ends lost 1 base and 0 bases respectively, with 7 bases between them. CDR1 is MNHEY, CDR2 SMNVEV, per germline (reference sequence). The CDR3 here is CASSLWGPSYEQYF. In DNA, the CDR3 is TGTGCCAGCAGTTTATGGGGGCCCTCCTACGAGCAGTACTTC.

Note on this clone: Distinct nucleotide sequences in the sample also encode this CDR3. This chain uses TRBV10-3 with TRBJ2-2; D uncertain. This CDR3 has 13 residues. Trimming took off 3 bases at V and 1 base at J, with 3 bases between the two ends. Germline CDR1 and CDR2: ENHRY and SYGVKD. The CDR3 reads CAISDRNTGELFF. Written as DNA, the CDR3 is TGTGCCATCAGTGATCGGAACACCGGGGAGCTGTTTTTT.

This clone was detected a few times. V is TRBV5-4 and J is TRBJ2-1, with 10 positions matching TRBD2. The CDR3 is 16 residues long. The V and J ends lost 7 bases and 4 bases, in that order; junction bases with no gene match: 11. Germline V gene sequence: CDR1 SGHNT, CDR2 YYREEE (reference sequence). The CDR3 sequence: CASHSGGLAVYNEQFF. Written as DNA, the CDR3 is TGTGCCAGCCACAGTGGAGGACTAGCGGTTTACAATGAGCAGTTCTTC.

The chain has TRBV28 and TRBJ1-1, with D maybe TRBD1 (5 bases). V lost 4 bases and J lost 6, with 9 bases in between. The CDR3 spans 12 residues. The germline gives CDR1 MDHEN, CDR2 SYDVKM. CDR3 amino acids: CASSYDSSEAFF. CDR3 sequence (DNA): TGTGCCAGCAGTTACGACAGTTCTGAAGCTTTCTTT. Full variable domain (outside the CDR3, taken from reference TRBV28 and TRBJ1-1): DVKVTQSSRYLVKRTGEKVFLECVQDMDHENMFWYRQDPGLGLRLIYFSYDVKMKEKGDIPEGYSVSREKKERFSLILESASTNQTSMYLCASSYDSSEAFFGQGTRLTVV.

The V call is TRBV4-1, the J call TRBJ2-7, with D maybe TRBD1 (6 bases). Germline V gives CDR1 MGHRA, CDR2 YSYEKL. There are 16 residues in the CDR3. V was clipped by 0 bases and J by 2 bases, with 14 bases between them. CDR3 residues: CASSQESYRATYEQYF. CDR3 sequence (DNA): TGCGCCAGCAGCCAAGAGTCTTACAGGGCAACCTACGAGCAGTACTTC.

This clone was seen only once. The chain carries TRBV5-1 and TRBJ2-1, with D possibly matching TRBD2 (6 bases). Germline V gene data show CDR1 as SGHRS and CDR2 as YFSETQ. The CDR3 extends over 13 amino acids. V was trimmed by 5 bases and J by 4 bases, leaving 10 bases between them. This CDR3 is CASSPGGYNEQFF. CDR3 nucleotides: TGCGCCAGCAGTCCCGGGGGTTACAATGAGCAGTTCTTC.

Turning to this clone: Within the sample, other DNA sequences also encode this same CDR3. The V call is TRBV27, the J call TRBJ2-7; TRBD2 is a possible D gene (6 bases). V was pared by 0 bases and J by 0 bases, with 6 bases between. The CDR3 spans 14 residues. The germline V gene encodes CDR1 MNHEY and CDR2 SMNVEV (reference sequence). The CDR3 DNA reads as TGTGCCAGCAGTTTATCGCGGGGCTCCTACGAGCAGTACTTC. This translates into CASSLSRGSYEQYF.

This chain connects TRBV5-1 to TRBJ2-7, with a tentative D call TRBD2 (7 bases). The V gene lost 7 bases and the J gene lost 2 bases, with 16 bases spanning the gap. CDR1 SGHRS and CDR2 YFSETQ come from the germline V gene. This CDR3 region has 14 residues. The CDR3 DNA reads as TGCGCCAGCCGAAGGGGGGGACTGGCCTACGAGCAGTACTTC. This codes for CASRRGGLAYEQYF.

The gene calls are TRBV24-1 and TRBJ2-1, with a possible D match to TRBD1 (5 bases). The V gene lost 3 bases and the J gene lost 8 bases, with 13 bases spanning the gap. This CDR3 is built from 14 residues. Germline V lookup: CDR1 KGHDR, CDR2 SFDVKD. The CDR3 region is CATSDVKGYDEQFF. The DNA for the CDR3 is TGTGCCACCAGTGATGTAAAGGGGTACGATGAGCAGTTCTTC.

This chain connects TRBV6-6 to TRBJ2-6, with TRBD1 matching over 10 bases. Germline V gene data show CDR1 as MNHNY and CDR2 as SVGAGI (reference sequence). The CDR3 is 16 residues long. V was clipped by 6 bases and J by 2 bases; unmatched bases: 4. CDR3 DNA sequence: TGTGCCAGCAGCCCCGGGACAGGGGCTGGGGCCAACGTCCTGACTTTC. It codes for CASSPGTGAGANVLTF.

The gene calls are TRBV11-2 and TRBJ2-1; 8 bases match TRBD2. Trimming cost V 2 bases and J 3 bases; bases outside gene matches: 15. The CDR3 runs 19 residues. Germline CDR1 reads SGHAT; CDR2 reads FQNNGV. The CDR3, as DNA: TGTGCCAGCAGCTTACCGGGCGGGGGGCCCGGGGGGAGCTACAATGAGCAGTTCTTC. Translated: CASSLPGGGPGGSYNEQFF.